Here is one T cell receptor beta chain with its context. Its antigen is still unknown. Germline V lookup: CDR1 SNHLY, CDR2 FYNNEI. The germline V and J ends were trimmed by 7 bases and 0 bases, with 5 bases remaining between them. The CDR3 is made up of 12 amino acids. The data originate from a study of long-term antiretroviral therapy in people with HIV. Study conclusions and caveats: Spans of CDR3 length were tighter for HIV repertoires than for controls. The study lacked data on ART adherence, viral resistance or therapy changes.

Run at survey level, the immunoSEQ assay was version v3.0. Per-sample sequencing targets were roughly 40,000-50,000 T-cell genomes. Using immunoSEQ multiplex PCR, the repertoire was profiled, and TCRdb retains in-frame clones only, with some absent. The data hold some 35,000 clones, with 83% observed a single time. Here the sequenced sample was unsorted PBMCs, taken 0.4 years before starting antiretroviral therapy. This TCR derives from a man between 18 and 29 years old with HIV. The chain carries TRBV2 and TRBJ2-3; D unresolved. CDR3 DNA: TGTGCCAGCATCGGGAGCACAGATACGCAGTATTTT. This sequence encodes CASIGSTDTQYF.